These 9 T cell receptor beta chains originate from one sample sequenced in a study of shared clonotypes between healthy human individuals. Data came from immunoSEQ multiplex PCR; TCRdb stores just in-frame clones and leaves some out. The sample shows 1,400,000 or so clones, approximately 98.5% of them seen only once. The sequencing sample was made of naive CD4+ T cells sorted from blood. Subset specified: CD45RA+ positively selected. The receptor source for this set is a man aged 30 to 45 in good health.

The CDR3 nucleotides are TGTGCCAGCTCACCAGTGACAGGGTTCATCCATGAGCAGTTCTTC. This translates into CASSPVTGFIHEQFF. This chain joins TRBV18 and TRBJ2-1; 7 bases match TRBD1. With V trimmed by 2 bases and J by 8 bases, 9 bases remained unmatched. Germline CDR1 and CDR2: KGHSH and LQKENI. CDR3 size: 15 residues.

The chain uses TRBV6-4 and TRBJ1-1, with unresolved D. The CDR3 is 14 amino acids. Germline V gene data show CDR1 as MRHNA and CDR2 as SNTAGT. V lost 0 bases and J lost 6, with 11 bases in between. The DNA for the CDR3 is TGTGCCAGCAGTGACTCGAGGAGAGGTTCTGAAGCTTTCTTT. Protein sequence: CASSDSRRGSEAFF.

V is TRBV25-1 and J is TRBJ2-5, with 7 positions matching TRBD1. Germline V gives CDR1 MGHDK, CDR2 SYGVNS. CDR3 length equals 15 residues. V dropped 6 bases and J dropped 2; count of bases not matched to a gene: 9. The CDR3 DNA follows: TGTGCCAGCAGCTTAGACAGGGCTCCTCAAGAGACCCAGTACTTC. Translated: CASSLDRAPQETQYF.

As DNA, the CDR3 is TGTGCCAGCGGCCTTGGGGGTGGGAGTGATCAGCCCCAGCATTTT. Its translation is CASGLGGGSDQPQHF. J is TRBJ1-5 and V is TRBV2; D may be TRBD1 (5 bases). The CDR3 totals 15 residues. The V gene lost 8 bases and the J gene lost 5 bases, with 19 bases spanning the gap. Per germline, CDR1 SNHLY and CDR2 FYNNEI.

The V call is TRBV6-4, the J call TRBJ1-5; D is undetermined. The germline V and J ends were trimmed by 7 bases and 0 bases, with 10 bases remaining between them. From germline, CDR1 is MRHNA and CDR2 SNTAGT. The CDR3 extends over 14 amino acids. The CDR3 here is CASMYEDSNQPQHF. CDR3 DNA: TGTGCCAGCATGTATGAGGATAGCAATCAGCCCCAGCATTTT.

This chain joins TRBV5-1 and TRBJ2-7, with 11 bases fitting TRBD2. Germline lookup yields CDR1 SGHRS and CDR2 YFSETQ. The length of the CDR3 is 16 residues. The ends lost 3 bases at V and 2 bases at J; junction bases unmatched: 7. CDR3 loop: CASSSGTSGATYEQYF. CDR3 nucleotide sequence: TGCGCCAGCAGCTCCGGGACTAGCGGAGCCACCTACGAGCAGTACTTC.

J is TRBJ1-2 and V is TRBV6-5; unclear D gene. Germline CDR1 reads MNHEY; CDR2 reads SVGAGI. This CDR3 is 12 amino acids long. The ends were cut back, 0 bases at V and 6 bases at J, with 5 bases in the middle. The DNA for the CDR3 is TGTGCCAGCAGTTACTCGAACCATGGCTACACCTTC. Translation: CASSYSNHGYTF.

The chain combines TRBV6-1 with TRBJ2-2; 10 nucleotides align to TRBD2. V was pared by 6 bases and J by 3 bases, with 4 bases of the junction left unmatched. The CDR3 loop spans 15 amino acids. From germline, CDR1 is MNHNS and CDR2 SASEGT. The CDR3 coding sequence is TGTGCCAGCAGCCCCCTAGCGGGAGACACCGGGGAGCTGTTTTTT. Its protein product is CASSPLAGDTGELFF.

The chain combines TRBV19 with TRBJ1-3; D unresolved. CDR1 is LNHDA and CDR2 is SQIVND in the germline V gene (reference sequence). Between the trimmed V and J ends, which lost 5 bases and 0 bases, there was a span of 11 bases. This CDR3 is built from 15 residues. The CDR3 coding sequence is TGTGCCAGTAGTGTCCGGGCCTTCTCTGGAAACACCATATATTTT. Translation gives CASSVRAFSGNTIYF. Full variable domain (missing parts from reference TRBV19 and TRBJ1-3): DGGITQSPKYLFRKEGQNVTLSCEQNLNHDAMYWYRQDPGQGLRLIYYSQIVNDFQKGDIAEGYSVSREKKESFPLTVTSAQKNPTAFYLCASSVRAFSGNTIYFGEGSWLTVV.